Given below is one T cell receptor beta chain in context. What it recognizes is unknown. The entry originates in a study of beta chain features in type 1 diabetes. Study-level points and caveats: Patients with Type 1 diabetes showed moderately but significantly shorter TCRB CDR3s in all four CD4+ subsets.

Sequencing targeted expressed TCRB transcripts, as all isolated RNA had been reverse transcribed. Here immunoSEQ multiplex PCR was the method, and the copy in TCRdb shows in-frame clones only, minus some. The sample lists just under 150,000 clones; about an eighth were seen once. The CDR3 spans 13 residues. Trimming cost V 6 bases and J 9 bases, with 17 bases left between them. Per germline, CDR1 SNHLY and CDR2 FYNNEI. The sequencing sample was made of central memory CD4+ T cells from blood. J is TRBJ1-2 and V is TRBV2; perhaps TRBD1 as D (5 bases). This clonotype was obtained from a man aged 18-30 years with type 1 diabetes. CDR3 nucleotide sequence: TGTGCCAGCAGGGACCTGGGACGGCAGAGCTACACCTTC. The encoded protein is CASRDLGRQSYTF.